Sequencing of this T cell receptor (beta chain) was carried out in a study of T-cell reconstitution after alpha-beta-depleted transplantation in children (dated by TCRdb to 2016 to 2017). About the full investigation: T-cell immune reconstitution after TCRalphabeta/CD19-depleted allogeneic hematopoietic cell transplantation in children was quantitatively tracked in the study by means of TCR repertoire profiling.

The library came from PCR. Instrument used: Illumina HiSeq 2500. TCR libraries were prepared with molecular barcoding, using unique molecular identifiers to normalize TCRbeta repertoire quantification. Through fastp at Q25 and MiXCR, TCRdb rebuilt clones from the public reads, retaining in-frame beta chains. Each record represents a unique CDR3 protein, reported with the most common genes and DNA among its rows. The sample table shows about 500,000 distinct CDR3 sequences, and about 33% are seen once. The top ten constitute 2% to 2.5% of the sample. V is clipped by 0 bases and J by 8 bases, and the sequence between their germline boundaries is 23 bases long. From the germline V gene, CDR1 is SQVTM and CDR2 is ANQGSEA. Taken from cysteine to phenylalanine, the CDR3 has 17 residues. The kept DNA is CDR3 alone, 51 bases in frame from the first base. In regard to this clonotype: This receptor's antigen is unknown. Per-base qualities were not stored, and no clone one base away is much larger.

The rearranged chain carries TRBV29-1 and TRBJ2-1; the D gene is perhaps TRBD1, on 7 matching bases. The receptor's source is a human donor who donated a stem cell graft to a child with aplastic anemia. The sequences come from PBMCs from the stem cell graft donor, collected from the stem cell graft. The nucleotide sequence is TGCAGCGTTGAAGACCCGATTGGGCGAGGAGGGGGCGATGAGCAGTTCTTC. Its protein reads: CSVEDPIGRGGGDEQFF.